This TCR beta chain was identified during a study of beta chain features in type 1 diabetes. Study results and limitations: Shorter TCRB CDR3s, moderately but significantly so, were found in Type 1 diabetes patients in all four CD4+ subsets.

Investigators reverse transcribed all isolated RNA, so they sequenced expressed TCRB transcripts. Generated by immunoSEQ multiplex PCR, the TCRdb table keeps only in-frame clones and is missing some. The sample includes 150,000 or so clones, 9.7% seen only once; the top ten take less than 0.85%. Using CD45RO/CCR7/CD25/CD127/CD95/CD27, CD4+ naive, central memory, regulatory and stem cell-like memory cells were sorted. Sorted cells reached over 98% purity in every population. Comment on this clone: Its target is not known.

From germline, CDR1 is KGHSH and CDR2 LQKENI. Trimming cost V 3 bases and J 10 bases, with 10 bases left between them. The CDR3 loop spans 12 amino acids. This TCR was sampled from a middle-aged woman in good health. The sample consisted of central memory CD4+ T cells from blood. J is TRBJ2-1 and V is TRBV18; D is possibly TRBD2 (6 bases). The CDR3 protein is CASSPTRDEQFF. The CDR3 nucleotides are TGTGCCAGCTCACCGACGCGGGACGAGCAGTTCTTC.